The 25 T cell receptor beta chains below come from one sample, sequenced in a study of blood T cell repertoires in COVID-19. Clones were read by immunoSEQ multiplex PCR, and TCRdb kept only the in-frame ones, dropping some. In the table there are about 48,000 clones, about 76% of which are singletons. Sequencing used peripheral blood. The receptor source for this set is a human donor with active or convalescent COVID-19. The donor label of this sample is uncertain.

The genes are TRBV11-1 and TRBJ1-1; D may be TRBD1 (5 bases). From germline, CDR1 is SGHAT and CDR2 FQDESV (reference sequence). Trimming stripped 5 bases from V and 6 bases from J, with 13 bases between. This CDR3 has 13 amino acids. This CDR3 is CASSRQGSPEAFF. CDR3 DNA sequence: TGTGCCAGCAGCCGGCAGGGAAGTCCTGAAGCTTTCTTT.

The chain uses TRBV10-3 and TRBJ1-1, with TRBD1 matching over 8 bases. Trimming removed 5 bases from V and 1 base from J; junction bases left unmatched: 6. Germline V gene data show CDR1 as ENHRY and CDR2 as SYGVKD. This CDR3 has 15 residues. CDR3 sequence: CAISNSGQANTEAFF. The CDR3 coding sequence is TGTGCCATCAGTAATTCGGGACAGGCGAACACTGAAGCTTTCTTT.

J is TRBJ2-7 and V is TRBV27; 9 bases agree with TRBD1. Germline CDR1 is MNHEY and CDR2 is SMNVEV (reference sequence). The CDR3 covers 14 residues. J lost 6 bases, V lost 5 bases, and 8 bases had no gene match. The CDR3 sequence is CASSAGTGFGEQYF. CDR3 DNA: TGTGCCAGCAGTGCCGGGACAGGGTTTGGCGAGCAGTACTTC.

The table lists this clone with a few counts. The chain recombines TRBV10-3 with TRBJ2-2; perhaps TRBD2 as D (5 bases). V was pared by 3 bases and J by 6 bases, with 8 bases between. The V gene's germline CDR1 is ENHRY and CDR2 SYGVKD. This CDR3 spans 13 amino acids. The CDR3 here is CAISEGLPGELFF. In nucleotides, the CDR3 is TGTGCCATCAGTGAAGGACTCCCCGGGGAGCTGTTTTTT.

The chain joins TRBV24-1 to TRBJ1-1; D is unclear. Germline CDR1 and CDR2: KGHDR and SFDVKD. This CDR3 contains 13 residues. Trimming left V 1 base short and J 11 bases short, with 13 bases between. CDR3 DNA: TGTGCCACCAGTGATTTAACGGGGTCGTACGCTTTCTTT. It yields the protein CATSDLTGSYAFF.

The chain recombines TRBV3-1 (or the pseudogene TRBV3-2) with TRBJ2-2; D not certain. Looked up from germline, CDR1 is LGHDT and CDR2 is YNNKEL (reference sequence). This CDR3 contains 13 residues. Trimming cost V 1 base and J 8 bases, with 8 bases left between them. In DNA form, the CDR3 reads TGTGCCAGCAGCCAAGGGCCCCGTGGGGAGCTGTTTTTT. Protein: CASSQGPRGELFF.

The chain couples TRBV19 to TRBJ2-1; D is possibly TRBD1 (6 bases). With 5 bases removed from V and 3 bases from J, the gap between germline ends came to 17 bases. Per the germline V gene, CDR1 is LNHDA and CDR2 is SQIVND (reference sequence). CDR3 length equals 16 residues. CDR3 coding DNA: TGTGCCAGTAGTCCCAGGGGCGCGCTGCGCTACAATGAGCAGTTCTTC. This translates into CASSPRGALRYNEQFF.

The V gene is TRBV5-1, the J gene TRBJ1-6; D possibly corresponds to TRBD1 (6 bases). Trimming shortened V by 1 base and J by 8 bases, and 13 bases separated the two germline ends. Germline CDR1 SGHRS, CDR2 YFSETQ. The CDR3 runs 15 residues. The CDR3 nucleotides are TGCGCCAGCAGCTTGACGCAGGGGCGGGATTCACCCCTCCACTTT. Translation: CASSLTQGRDSPLHF.

CDR3 residues: CASSQEGTGGGNEQFF. In DNA, the CDR3 is TGCGCCAGCAGCCAAGAGGGGACAGGGGGCGGGAATGAGCAGTTCTTC. This chain links TRBV4-3 with TRBJ2-1, with 12 bases fitting TRBD1. The CDR3 has 16 residues. Per germline, CDR1 LGHNA and CDR2 YSLEER. The V segment lost 0 bases and the J segment 7 bases; nucleotides outside the gene matches: 4.

The chain combines TRBV30 with TRBJ2-2; a possible D gene is TRBD2 (7 bases). From germline, CDR1 is GTSNPN and CDR2 SVGIG (reference sequence). This CDR3 contains 16 residues. Trimming took off 0 bases at V and 8 bases at J, with 19 bases between the two ends. As DNA, the CDR3 is TGTGCCTGGAGTGTACTAGGGGGGAGGGCCTCAGGGGAGCTGTTTTTT. Translation gives CAWSVLGGRASGELFF.

The chain joins TRBV19 to TRBJ2-7; 8 bases agree with TRBD2. The germline gives CDR1 LNHDA, CDR2 SQIVND (reference sequence). This CDR3 comprises 16 residues. The ends lost 6 bases at V and 5 bases at J; junction bases unmatched: 15. The CDR3 nucleotides are TGTGCCAGTAGACAAAATCCCGGGACTAGAAGTGACGAGCAGTACTTC. Amino acid sequence: CASRQNPGTRSDEQYF.

This chain uses TRBV3-1 (or the pseudogene TRBV3-2) with TRBJ1-2; D is perhaps TRBD1 (6 bases). The CDR3 sequence is 16 residues long. The germline gives CDR1 LGHDT, CDR2 YNNKEL (reference sequence). Between the trimmed V and J ends, which lost 4 bases and 4 bases, there was a span of 19 bases. The CDR3 sequence: CASSLGGGGAGYGYTF. CDR3 bases: TGTGCCAGCAGCCTCGGAGGCGGGGGCGCGGGCTATGGCTACACCTTC.

This clone was counted a few times. The rearrangement links TRBV5-8 to TRBJ1-1; D unresolved. Trimming removed 0 bases from V and 6 bases from J, with 12 bases in between. This CDR3 contains 14 residues. Germline CDR1 reads SGHTS; CDR2 reads YDEGEE. CDR3 region: CASSLGRLRAEAFF. The CDR3 nucleotides are TGTGCCAGCAGCTTGGGACGGTTGAGGGCTGAAGCTTTCTTT.

The chain has TRBV10-2 and TRBJ1-1, with a possible D match to TRBD1 (5 bases). V was trimmed by 10 bases and J by 4 bases, leaving 10 bases between them. CDR1 and CDR2 from the germline V gene are WSHSY and SAAADI. The CDR3 runs to 11 residues. The CDR3 protein is CATRGGTEAFF. CDR3 nucleotides: TGCGCCACCCGGGGGGGCACTGAAGCTTTCTTT.

The genes are TRBV19 and TRBJ1-2, with D maybe TRBD1 (6 bases). CDR1 is LNHDA, CDR2 SQIVND, per germline (reference sequence). This CDR3 contains 11 residues. V lost 4 bases to trimming and J lost 8 bases, with 8 bases between them. This CDR3 is CASSTGVGYTF. CDR3 in DNA: TGTGCCAGTAGTACAGGGGTCGGCTACACCTTC.

J is TRBJ1-3 and V is TRBV19, with a tentative D call TRBD1 (6 bases). The CDR3 has 15 amino acids. Trimming cost V 3 bases and J 1 base, with 10 bases left between them. The germline CDR1 and CDR2 sequences are LNHDA and SQIVND (reference sequence). CDR3 sequence (DNA): TGTGCCAGTAGTATTCCCCAGGGGTCTGGAAACACCATATATTTT. Translated: CASSIPQGSGNTIYF.

This clone was detected only a few times. V and J are TRBV30 and TRBJ2-2; a weak D match, TRBD2 (6 bases). V lost 1 base, J lost 7 bases, and 7 bases lay in between. The CDR3 has 12 residues. Germline lookup yields CDR1 GTSNPN and CDR2 SVGIG (reference sequence). CDR3 amino acids: CAWSAGVGELFF. The CDR3 DNA reads as TGTGCCTGGAGTGCGGGGGTCGGGGAGCTGTTTTTT.

This clone appeared a single time. This chain uses TRBV6-2 or TRBV6-3 with TRBJ2-1, with D maybe TRBD2 (6 bases). There are 13 residues in the CDR3. Germline assignment: CDR1 MNHEY and CDR2 SVGEGT. Trimming took 3 bases from V and 9 from J, leaving 12 bases between them. CDR3 amino acids: CASSYGRMGEQFF. CDR3 DNA: TGTGCCAGCAGTTATGGGAGGATGGGTGAGCAGTTCTTC.

The chain employs TRBV6-5 and TRBJ1-3; tentatively, D is TRBD1 (6 bases). Trimming removed 6 bases from V and 4 bases from J, with 13 bases in between. The CDR3 consists of 14 residues. Germline V gene lookup returns CDR1 MNHEY and CDR2 SVGAGI. CDR3 DNA: TGTGCCAGCAGGCCACAGGGAGGGGGAAACACCATATATTTT. Encoded protein: CASRPQGGGNTIYF.

The chain uses TRBV12-3 or TRBV12-4 and TRBJ1-2; D gene unclear. CDR3 length: 13 residues. V gave up 5 bases and J gave up 7 bases, with 14 bases separating them. CDR3 protein: CASSLGIQGGYTF. CDR3 DNA sequence: TGTGCCAGCAGTCTCGGGATTCAAGGTGGCTACACCTTC.

The chain recombines TRBV7-8 with TRBJ2-1; TRBD1 might be the D (7 bases). With 4 bases removed from V and 4 bases from J, the gap between germline ends came to 14 bases. This CDR3 region has 15 residues. The V gene's germline CDR1 is SGHVS and CDR2 FQNEAQ. This chain's CDR3 is CASSSGGGAYNEQFF. The CDR3 DNA follows: TGTGCCAGCAGCTCCGGAGGGGGCGCGTACAATGAGCAGTTCTTC.

The chain combines TRBV27 with TRBJ1-1; D not resolved. This CDR3 contains 13 residues. V was clipped by 6 bases and J by 3 bases, with 11 bases between them. From germline, CDR1 is MNHEY and CDR2 SMNVEV (reference sequence). CDR3 bases: TGTGCCAGCAGAGCCGAGGGTTACACTGAAGCTTTCTTT. Translated: CASRAEGYTEAFF.

The genes are TRBV7-9 and TRBJ1-5; D perhaps matches TRBD1 (5 bases). Germline CDR1 reads SEHNR; CDR2 reads FQNEAQ (reference sequence). V was shortened by 0 bases and J by 8 bases, with 14 bases between the two germline ends. This CDR3 is 15 amino acids long. Here the CDR3 DNA reads TGTGCCAGCAGCTTAGCCCTGGGGGGAGATGAGCCCCAGCATTTT. This sequence encodes CASSLALGGDEPQHF.

The V gene is TRBV19, the J gene TRBJ2-3; TRBD2 matches at 8 bases. Trimming removed 7 bases from V and 3 bases from J; junction bases left unmatched: 3. This CDR3 has 13 amino acids. In germline, CDR1 is LNHDA, CDR2 SQIVND (reference sequence). CDR3: CASTGLATDTQYF. As DNA, the CDR3 is TGTGCCAGTACTGGACTAGCTACAGATACGCAGTATTTT. The complete variable domain, with remaining parts taken from reference TRBV19 and TRBJ2-3, reads DGGITQSPKYLFRKEGQNVTLSCEQNLNHDAMYWYRQDPGQGLRLIYYSQIVNDFQKGDIAEGYSVSREKKESFPLTVTSAQKNPTAFYLCASTGLATDTQYFGPGTRLTVL.

The J gene is TRBJ1-1, the V gene TRBV5-4; weak D call: TRBD1 (5 bases). CDR3 length: 13 amino acids. The V end was cut by 2 bases, the J end by 7 bases, with 12 bases between. The V gene's germline CDR1 is SGHNT and CDR2 YYREEE (reference sequence). The CDR3 reads CASSLPGIHEAFF. CDR3 nucleotides: TGTGCCAGCAGCTTACCAGGGATTCATGAAGCTTTCTTT.